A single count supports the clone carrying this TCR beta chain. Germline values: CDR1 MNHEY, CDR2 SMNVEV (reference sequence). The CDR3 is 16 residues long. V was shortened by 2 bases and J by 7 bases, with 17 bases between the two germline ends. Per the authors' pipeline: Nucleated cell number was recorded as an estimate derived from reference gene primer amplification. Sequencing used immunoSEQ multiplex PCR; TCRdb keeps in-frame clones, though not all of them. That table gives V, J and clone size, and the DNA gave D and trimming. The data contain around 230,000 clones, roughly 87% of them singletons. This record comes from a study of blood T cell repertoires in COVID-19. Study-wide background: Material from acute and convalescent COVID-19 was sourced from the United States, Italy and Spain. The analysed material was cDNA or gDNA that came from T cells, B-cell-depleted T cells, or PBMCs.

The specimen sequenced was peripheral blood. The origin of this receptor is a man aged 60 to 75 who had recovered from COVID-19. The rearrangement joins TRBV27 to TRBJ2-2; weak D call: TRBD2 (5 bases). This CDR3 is CASSLRVMRARGELFF. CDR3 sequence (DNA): TGTGCCAGCAGTTTAAGAGTCATGAGGGCCCGCGGGGAGCTGTTTTTT.